The sample holds a few counts of the clone carrying this T cell receptor beta chain. Its antigen is not known. This record belongs to a study of T cells after yellow fever vaccination. As for the study in general: Fractions of low cell number were prepared using SMART-Seq v4 Ultra Low Input. Study-level points and caveats: Re-detected after boosting: most primary clones, approximately 97% of CD4 and over 80% of CD8.

A single record per CDR3 protein comes from TCRdb applying MiXCR to the 5' RACE reads. The sample records just over 300,000 distinct CDR3 sequences, 3% to 4.5% being singletons. V gave up 1 base and J gave up 1 base, with 14 bases separating them. The CDR3 sequence is 18 residues long. Germline V gives CDR1 MNHNS, CDR2 SASEGT. The chain employs TRBV6-1 and TRBJ2-6; D uncertain. This specimen was PBMCs, taken on the day of the yellow fever booster vaccination. This sequence originates from a young man who received the YFV17D yellow fever vaccine. The CDR3 sequence is CASSEGSWPRSGANVLTF. CDR3 nucleotide sequence: TGTGCCAGCAGTGAAGGTTCTTGGCCTAGGTCTGGGGCCAACGTCCTGACTTTC.